Each of the 23 T cell receptor beta chains below was sequenced from the same sample in a study of shared clonotypes between healthy human individuals. TCRdb keeps only in-frame clones here, not all; method: immunoSEQ multiplex PCR. The repertoire holds around 1.9 million clones, 93% seen once, with over 1.5% in the top ten. Terminally differentiated effector memory CD45RA+ cells were excluded from the naive CD8 cells, which were CD45RO-negative and positively selected for CCR7. The specimen was naive CD8+ T cells from PBMCs. These receptors were obtained from a man aged 18 to 29 in good health. Some clones in this sample may be carry-over from other donors' samples.

The rearrangement links TRBV28 to TRBJ2-1, with TRBD2 identical over 7 bases. This CDR3 contains 16 residues. The V segment lost 6 bases and the J segment 4 bases; nucleotides outside the gene matches: 12. Germline loops: CDR1 MDHEN, CDR2 SYDVKM. CDR3 sequence: CASSTTREVEYNEQFF. The CDR3 nucleotides are TGTGCCAGCAGCACCACACGGGAGGTCGAATACAATGAGCAGTTCTTC.

The rearrangement links TRBV4-2 to TRBJ2-2; tentative D call: TRBD2 (6 bases). V was pared by 0 bases and J by 6 bases, with 14 bases between. Germline loops: CDR1 LGHNA, CDR2 YNFKEQ. The CDR3 spans 16 residues. CDR3 region: CASSQEPREVPGELFF. CDR3 bases: TGTGCCAGCAGCCAAGAACCTAGGGAGGTGCCCGGGGAGCTGTTTTTT.

This chain uses TRBV9 with TRBJ2-1; 12 bases are a match to TRBD2. This CDR3 comprises 17 residues. Trimming took 3 bases from V and 7 from J; bases not matched to a gene: 11. CDR1 is SGDLS and CDR2 is YYNGEE in the germline V gene. The CDR3 loop is CASSGPLTSGRANEQFF. The CDR3 nucleotides read TGTGCCAGCAGCGGCCCTCTGACTAGCGGGAGAGCGAATGAGCAGTTCTTC.

This clone was picked up one time. The CDR3 coding sequence is TGTGCCAGCAGTTGGGGGACAGGGATCTCCTACGAGCAGTACTTC. Its protein is CASSWGTGISYEQYF. The chain links TRBV28 to TRBJ2-7, with 9 bases matching TRBD1. Trimming removed 4 bases from V and 0 bases from J; junction bases left unmatched: 4. Germline CDR1 is MDHEN and CDR2 is SYDVKM. The CDR3 totals 15 residues.

The chain employs TRBV28 and TRBJ1-4; unclear D gene. In germline, CDR1 is MDHEN, CDR2 SYDVKM. The length of the CDR3 is 18 residues. With 4 bases removed from V and 0 bases from J, the gap between germline ends came to 18 bases. The CDR3 DNA is TGTGCCAGCAGTTCCTTAGGTGGGCAGCTGGCAACTAATGAAAAACTGTTTTTT. This encodes CASSSLGGQLATNEKLFF.

The chain is built from TRBV19 and TRBJ2-7, with D tentatively TRBD2 (6 bases). Per germline, CDR1 LNHDA and CDR2 SQIVND (reference sequence). The V end was cut by 9 bases, the J end by 7 bases, with 19 bases between. This CDR3 is built from 13 residues. This chain's CDR3 is CASRPGLTSEQYF. In DNA form, the CDR3 reads TGTGCCAGCCGACCGGGACTTACCTCAGAGCAGTACTTC. Based on the CDR3 plus reference TRBV19 and TRBJ2-7, the full variable domain is DGGITQSPKYLFRKEGQNVTLSCEQNLNHDAMYWYRQDPGQGLRLIYYSQIVNDFQKGDIAEGYSVSREKKESFPLTVTSAQKNPTAFYLCASRPGLTSEQYFGPGTRLTVT.

The chain joins TRBV5-1 to TRBJ2-7; 8 bases match TRBD2. V lost 7 bases, J lost 3 bases, and 9 bases stayed unmatched. This CDR3 has 14 residues. The germline V gene encodes CDR1 SGHRS and CDR2 YFSETQ. CDR3 in amino acids: CASGKYGGDYEQYF. DNA of the CDR3: TGCGCCAGCGGAAAGTACGGGGGGGACTACGAGCAGTACTTC. Looking up the rest from reference TRBV5-1 and TRBJ2-7 gives the full variable domain: KAGVTQTPRYLIKTRGQQVTLSCSPISGHRSVSWYQQTPGQGLQFLFEYFSETQRNKGNFPGRFSGRQFSNSRSEMNVSTLELGDSALYLCASGKYGGDYEQYFGPGTRLTVT.

Worth noting for this clone: This same CDR3 is encoded by further DNA sequences in the sample. This chain links TRBV27 with TRBJ2-7, with 14 bases identical to TRBD2. The germline gives CDR1 MNHEY, CDR2 SMNVEV (reference sequence). The CDR3 spans 16 residues. Unmatched junction bases numbered 4, after V lost 2 bases and J lost 4 bases. CDR3 sequence (DNA): TGTGCCAGCAGTTTACGGGGGACTAGCGGGAGTTACGAGCAGTACTTC. It encodes CASSLRGTSGSYEQYF.

The chain is built from TRBV30 and TRBJ2-1; 7 nucleotides agree with TRBD2. CDR1 is GTSNPN, CDR2 SVGIG, per germline (reference sequence). CDR3 length equals 14 residues. The J segment lost 7 bases and the V segment lost 5 bases, leaving 11 bases of the junction unmatched. CDR3 in amino acids: CAWHNAGLVNEQFF. The CDR3, as DNA: TGTGCCTGGCACAACGCCGGACTAGTTAATGAGCAGTTCTTC. Drawing the rest from reference TRBV30 and TRBJ2-1, the complete variable domain is SQTIHQWPATLVQPVGSPLSLECTVEGTSNPNLYWYRQAAGRGLQLLFYSVGIGQISSEVPQNLSASRPQDRQFILSSKKLLLSDSGFYLCAWHNAGLVNEQFFGPGTRLTVL.

The chain is built from TRBV11-1 and TRBJ2-1; no definite D call. The CDR3 has 11 amino acids. Germline loops: CDR1 SGHAT, CDR2 FQDESV (reference sequence). Deletions cut 3 bases from V and 10 bases from J, with 7 bases between. The CDR3 coding sequence is TGTGCCAGCAGCTTGCAGGAGGAGCAGTTCTTC. Protein sequence: CASSLQEEQFF.

The sample holds one count of this clone. This chain links TRBV6-6 with TRBJ2-5; D uncertain. The ends were cut back, 10 bases at V and 5 bases at J, with 20 bases in the middle. The CDR3 contains 14 residues. From germline, CDR1 is MNHNY and CDR2 SVGAGI (reference sequence). The CDR3 DNA is TGTGCCACCCATTTGGGCAGCAGAAGGGAGACCCAGTACTTC. It specifies CATHLGSRRETQYF.

This chain uses TRBV7-2 with TRBJ2-7; the match to TRBD2 covers 9 bases. The trim removed 4 bases at V and 0 bases at J, leaving 4 bases unmatched. Per the germline V gene, CDR1 is SGHTA and CDR2 is FQGNSA. This CDR3 comprises 15 residues. Written as DNA, the CDR3 is TGTGCCAGCAGCTCTACTAGCGGGTTCTCCTACGAGCAGTACTTC. This translates into CASSSTSGFSYEQYF.

This chain uses TRBV21-1 with TRBJ1-2. TRBV21-1 is a known pseudogene. This CDR3 has 13 amino acids. The CDR3 coding sequence is TGTGCCAGCAGCAAAGAAGGTTCTGGGGGCTACACCTTC. As protein: CASSKEGSGGYTF.

V is TRBV27 and J is TRBJ2-7, with D hard to call. Germline V CDR1 and CDR2: MNHEY, SMNVEV (reference sequence). Trimming left V 3 bases short and J 5 bases short, with 11 bases between. The CDR3 length is 13 residues. CDR3 amino acids: CASSFLMGNEQYF. Written as DNA, the CDR3 is TGTGCCAGCAGTTTCCTTATGGGTAACGAGCAGTACTTC.

CDR3 DNA: TGCAGCGTTGAAGATGGCACTAGCGCCGTAGATACGCAGTATTTT. Protein: CSVEDGTSAVDTQYF. The rearrangement uses TRBV29-1 and TRBJ2-3; 7 positions agree with TRBD2. The CDR3 contains 15 residues. With 0 bases clipped from V and 5 bases from J, the junction kept 8 bases outside the gene matches. CDR1 is SQVTM and CDR2 is ANQGSEA in the germline V gene.

For this clone: Other DNA variants within this sample encode the same CDR3. This rearrangement joins TRBV5-4 to TRBJ2-3; possible D gene TRBD2, 6 bases. Germline V lookup: CDR1 SGHNT, CDR2 YYREEE (reference sequence). V lost 4 bases, J lost 2 bases, and 11 bases lay in between. The CDR3 spans 14 residues. The CDR3 DNA is TGTGCCAGCAGCCTCGGAGGGTTCACAGATACGCAGTATTTT. This encodes CASSLGGFTDTQYF.

The V and J genes are TRBV7-9 and TRBJ1-4; D not resolved. With 7 bases removed from V and 5 bases from J, the gap between germline ends came to 11 bases. The CDR3 length is 13 residues. Germline CDR1 reads SEHNR; CDR2 reads FQNEAQ (reference sequence). The CDR3 sequence is CASTYRRNEKLFF. CDR3 DNA sequence: TGTGCCAGCACATATCGGCGGAATGAAAAACTGTTTTTT. Filled out from reference TRBV7-9 and TRBJ1-4, the complete variable domain reads DTGVSQNPRHKITKRGQNVTFRCDPISEHNRLYWYRQTLGQGPEFLTYFQNEAQLEKSRLLSDRFSAERPKGSFSTLEIQRTEQGDSAMYLCASTYRRNEKLFFGSGTQLSVL.

V is TRBV13 and J is TRBJ1-1; perhaps TRBD1 as D (5 bases). Germline V gene data show CDR1 as PRHDT and CDR2 as FYEKMQ (reference sequence). V dropped 3 bases and J dropped 0 bases, with 14 bases sitting between them. The CDR3 consists of 16 residues. The CDR3 protein is CASSFFRGGLNTEAFF. CDR3 sequence (DNA): TGTGCCAGCAGCTTTTTTAGGGGTGGACTGAACACTGAAGCTTTCTTT. Looking up the rest from reference TRBV13 and TRBJ1-1 gives the full variable domain: AAGVIQSPRHLIKEKRETATLKCYPIPRHDTVYWYQQGPGQDPQFLISFYEKMQSDKGSIPDRFSAQQFSDYHSELNMSSLELGDSALYFCASSFFRGGLNTEAFFGQGTRLTVV.

This clone was observed a single time. V gene TRBV27 combines with J gene TRBJ2-7; 7 nucleotides align to TRBD2. Germline V gene sequence: CDR1 MNHEY, CDR2 SMNVEV (reference sequence). With 2 bases clipped from V and 0 bases from J, the junction kept 1 base outside the gene matches. This CDR3 is built from 14 residues. The CDR3, as DNA: TGTGCCAGCAGTTTAGGACTAGACTCCTACGAGCAGTACTTC. It encodes CASSLGLDSYEQYF.

Remarks on this clone: At one end, the junction sequence differs from germline, possibly due to a read error. This chain joins TRBV7-9 and TRBJ2-5; TRBD1 matches 7 bases. Germline-derived CDR1 and CDR2 are SEHNR and FQNEAQ (reference sequence). This CDR3 has 19 amino acids. The CDR3 here is CASSPSGKTRGPPQGTQYF. The CDR3 DNA sequence: TGTGCCAGCAGCCCTTCCGGAAAAACTAGGGGGCCCCCCCAAGGGACCCAGTACTTC.

The chain employs TRBV6-5 and TRBJ2-1, with D unclear. Germline CDR1 and CDR2: MNHEY and SVGAGI. The CDR3 sequence is 14 residues long. V shed 0 bases and J shed 6 bases, with 9 bases lying between them. CDR3 amino acids: CASSYSDQLNEQFF. Here the CDR3 DNA reads TGTGCCAGCAGTTACTCGGATCAGCTCAATGAGCAGTTCTTC.

This clone was recorded a few times. V gene TRBV6-5 combines with J gene TRBJ1-1; perhaps TRBD1 as D (5 bases). The CDR3 loop spans 11 amino acids. The germline V gene encodes CDR1 MNHEY and CDR2 SVGAGI. V was shortened by 10 bases and J by 7 bases, with 13 bases between the two germline ends. The CDR3 is CATASGGEAFF. The CDR3 DNA is TGTGCCACTGCAAGCGGGGGTGAAGCTTTCTTT.

This rearrangement joins TRBV4-1 to TRBJ2-7; D is unresolved. The CDR3 length is 14 residues. V was shortened by 0 bases and J by 4 bases, with 10 bases between the two germline ends. Looked up from germline, CDR1 is MGHRA and CDR2 is YSYEKL. CDR3 in DNA: TGCGCCAGCAGCCAAGATTTCCGTACGTACGAGCAGTACTTC. The encoded protein is CASSQDFRTYEQYF.